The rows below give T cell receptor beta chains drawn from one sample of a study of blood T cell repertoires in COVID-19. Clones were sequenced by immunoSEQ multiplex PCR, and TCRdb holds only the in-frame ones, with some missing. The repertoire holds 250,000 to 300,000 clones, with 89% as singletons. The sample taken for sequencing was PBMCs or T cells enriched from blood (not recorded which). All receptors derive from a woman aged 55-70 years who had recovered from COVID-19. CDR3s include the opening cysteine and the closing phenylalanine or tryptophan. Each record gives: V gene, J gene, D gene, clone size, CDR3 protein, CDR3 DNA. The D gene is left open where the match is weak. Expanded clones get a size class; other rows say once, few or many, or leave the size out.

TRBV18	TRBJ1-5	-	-	CASSPIPPAGSNQPQHF	TGTGCCAGCTCACCCATCCCTCCGGCAGGGAGCAATCAGCCCCAGCATTTT
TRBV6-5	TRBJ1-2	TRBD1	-	CASSQRDRDSGYTF	TGTGCCAGCAGTCAACGGGACAGGGATTCCGGCTACACCTTC
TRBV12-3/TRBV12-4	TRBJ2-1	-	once	CASGGLDNEQFF	TGTGCCAGCGGTGGACTTGACAATGAGCAGTTCTTC
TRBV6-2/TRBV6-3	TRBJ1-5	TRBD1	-	CASSYTPGRGYSNQPQHF	TGTGCCAGCAGTTACACCCCGGGCAGGGGGTATAGCAATCAGCCCCAGCATTTT
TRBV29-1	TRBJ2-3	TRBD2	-	CSVAGGRSSTDTQYF	TGCAGCGTTGCGGGCGGGAGGTCTAGCACAGATACGCAGTATTTT
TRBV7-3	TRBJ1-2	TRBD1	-	CASSLGQGHGYTF	TGTGCCAGCAGCCTCGGACAGGGGCATGGCTACACCTTC
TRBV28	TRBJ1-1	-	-	CASLPGALGSWTEAFF	TGTGCCAGCCTCCCAGGGGCATTGGGTTCATGGACTGAAGCTTTCTTT
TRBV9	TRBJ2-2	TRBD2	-	CASSVLAGVPGELFF	TGTGCCAGCAGCGTACTAGCGGGGGTGCCCGGGGAGCTGTTTTTT
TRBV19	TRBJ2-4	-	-	CASTLNGFGGREENIQYF	TGTGCCAGTACCCTGAACGGGTTTGGCGGGCGAGAGGAAAACATTCAGTACTTC
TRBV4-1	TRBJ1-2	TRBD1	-	CASSPPGAARQGVNYGYTF	TGCGCCAGCAGCCCCCCGGGGGCGGCCCGACAGGGGGTTAACTATGGCTACACCTTC
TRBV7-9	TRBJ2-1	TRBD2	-	CASSPGGTASGGTEQFF	TGTGCCAGCAGCCCCGGCGGTACGGCTAGCGGGGGCACTGAGCAGTTCTTC
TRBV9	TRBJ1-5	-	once	CASSAGVDQPQHF	TGTGCCAGCAGCGCAGGGGTTGATCAGCCCCAGCATTTT
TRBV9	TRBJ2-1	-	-	CASSVGLIEVKFF	TGTGCCAGCAGCGTAGGACTAATAGAGGTTAAGTTCTTC
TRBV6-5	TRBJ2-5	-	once	CASIGGSLAETQYF	TGTGCCAGCATCGGGGGAAGCCTGGCGGAGACCCAGTACTTC
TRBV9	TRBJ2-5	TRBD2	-	CASSPGLAGGRETQYF	TGTGCCAGCAGCCCGGGACTAGCGGGGGGGCGAGAGACCCAGTACTTC
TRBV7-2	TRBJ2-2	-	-	CAYARASGELFF	TGTGCCTACGCCAGGGCGTCCGGGGAGCTGTTTTTT
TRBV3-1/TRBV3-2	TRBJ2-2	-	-	CASSQVADLRGELFF	TGTGCCAGCAGCCAAGTGGCGGACTTGCGCGGGGAGCTGTTTTTT
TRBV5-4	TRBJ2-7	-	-	CASSLAKRDSYEQYF	TGTGCCAGCAGCTTGGCCAAACGGGACTCCTACGAGCAGTACTTC
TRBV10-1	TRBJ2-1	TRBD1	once	CASSPGGSRNEQFF	TGCGCCAGCAGTCCAGGGGGTAGTCGGAATGAGCAGTTCTTC
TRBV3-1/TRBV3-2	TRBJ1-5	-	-	CASSQDLAFRKPQHF	TGTGCCAGCAGCCAAGATTTAGCTTTTCGGAAGCCCCAGCATTTT
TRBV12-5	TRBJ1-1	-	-	CASGTTGPLGAFF	TGTGCTAGTGGGACGACAGGTCCATTAGGAGCTTTCTTT
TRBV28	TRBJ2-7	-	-	CASSLSGPHYEQYF	TGTGCCAGCAGTTTATCAGGTCCGCACTACGAGCAGTACTTC
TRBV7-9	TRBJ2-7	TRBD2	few	CAIAGGGWSYEQYF	TGTGCCATAGCGGGAGGAGGTTGGTCCTACGAGCAGTACTTC
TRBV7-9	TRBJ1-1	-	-	CASSTYSGGYTEAFF	TGTGCCAGCAGCACCTACTCCGGGGGGTACACTGAAGCTTTCTTT
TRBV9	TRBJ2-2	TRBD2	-	CASSLGLAENTGELFF	TGTGCCAGCAGCCTTGGACTAGCGGAGAACACCGGGGAGCTGTTTTTT
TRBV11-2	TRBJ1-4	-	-	CASSFPGATNEKLFF	TGTGCCAGCAGCTTCCCCGGAGCAACTAATGAAAAACTGTTTTTT
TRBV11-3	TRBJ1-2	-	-	CASSLDARAHPQGYTF	TGTGCCAGCAGCTTAGATGCCAGGGCCCATCCCCAGGGCTACACCTTC
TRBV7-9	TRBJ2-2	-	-	CASSFQGGTNTGELFF	TGTGCCAGCAGCTTCCAGGGCGGGACGAACACCGGGGAGCTGTTTTTT
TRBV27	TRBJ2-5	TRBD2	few	CASSLNAGVETQYF	TGTGCCAGCAGTTTGAACGCGGGAGTAGAGACCCAGTACTTC
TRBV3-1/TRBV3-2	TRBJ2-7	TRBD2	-	CASSQSSGRDEQYF	TGTGCCAGCAGCCAGTCTAGCGGGAGGGACGAGCAGTACTTC
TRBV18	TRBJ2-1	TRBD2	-	CASSPFSGRKAYNEQFF	TGTGCCAGCTCACCCTTTAGCGGGAGAAAAGCCTACAATGAGCAGTTCTTC
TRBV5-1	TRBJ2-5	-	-	CASSPQPGQQETQYF	TGCGCCAGCAGCCCCCAACCGGGACAACAAGAGACCCAGTACTTC
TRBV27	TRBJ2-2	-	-	CASSSDRRAGELFF	TGTGCCAGCAGTTCAGACAGGCGCGCCGGGGAGCTGTTTTTT
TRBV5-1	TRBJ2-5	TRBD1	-	CASSLALTGEETQYF	TGCGCCAGCAGCTTGGCTTTGACAGGGGAAGAGACCCAGTACTTC
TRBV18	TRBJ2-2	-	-	CASSTKTGDTGELFF	TGTGCCAGCTCAACCAAGACAGGCGACACCGGGGAGCTGTTTTTT
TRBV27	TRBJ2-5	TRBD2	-	CASSLKRTSGGAGETQYF	TGTGCCAGCAGTTTAAAGAGGACTAGCGGGGGGGCCGGGGAGACCCAGTACTTC
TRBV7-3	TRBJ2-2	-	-	CASSTTGFGDTGELFF	TGTGCCAGCAGCACTACAGGGTTTGGGGACACCGGGGAGCTGTTTTTT
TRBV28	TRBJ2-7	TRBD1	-	CASSLTGDPYEQYF	TGTGCCAGCAGTTTAACAGGGGACCCCTACGAGCAGTACTTC
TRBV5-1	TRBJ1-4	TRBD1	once	CASSLGTGGLVEKLFF	TGCGCCAGCAGCTTGGGGACAGGGGGCTTAGTGGAAAAACTGTTTTTT
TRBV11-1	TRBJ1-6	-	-	CAVTRENSPLHF	TGTGCCGTTACGAGGGAGAATTCACCCCTCCACTTT
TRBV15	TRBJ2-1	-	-	CATSRDRQGYEQFF	TGTGCCACCAGCAGAGATCGTCAGGGCTATGAGCAGTTCTTC
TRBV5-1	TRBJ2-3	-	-	CASLGQSSTDTQYF	TGCGCCAGCCTCGGACAGTCAAGCACAGATACGCAGTATTTT
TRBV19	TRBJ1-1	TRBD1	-	CASSASRDRGDTEAFF	TGTGCCAGTAGTGCCTCCCGTGACAGGGGGGACACTGAAGCTTTCTTT
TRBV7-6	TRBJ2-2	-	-	CASSGWREAGELFF	TGTGCCAGCAGCGGCTGGCGGGAAGCCGGGGAGCTGTTTTTT
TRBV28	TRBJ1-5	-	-	CASRGDRSLNQPQHF	TGTGCCAGCAGGGGAGACAGGTCCCTTAATCAGCCCCAGCATTTT
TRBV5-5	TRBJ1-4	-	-	CASTGGVTATNEKLFF	TGTGCCAGCACCGGGGGGGTAACTGCAACTAATGAAAAACTGTTTTTT
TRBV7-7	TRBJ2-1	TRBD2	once	CASSRTSGGAGEQFF	TGTGCTAGCAGCCGGACTAGCGGGGGGGCCGGTGAGCAGTTCTTC
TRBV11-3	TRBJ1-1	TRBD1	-	CASRAADRFTEAFF	TGTGCCAGCAGGGCCGCGGACAGGTTCACTGAAGCTTTCTTT
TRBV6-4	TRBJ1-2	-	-	CASRYRNQANYGYTF	TGTGCCAGCAGGTACAGGAACCAAGCTAACTATGGCTACACCTTC
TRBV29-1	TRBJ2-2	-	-	CSVWQGLANTGELFF	TGCAGCGTATGGCAGGGGTTAGCGAACACCGGGGAGCTGTTTTTT
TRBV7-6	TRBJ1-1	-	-	CASSLGGHMNTEAFF	TGTGCCAGCAGCTTAGGCGGCCACATGAACACTGAAGCTTTCTTT
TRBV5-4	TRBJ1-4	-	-	CASSLALQGATNEKLFF	TGTGCCAGCAGCTTGGCGCTACAGGGCGCAACTAATGAAAAACTGTTTTTT
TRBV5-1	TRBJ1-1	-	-	CASSLVGRGLTEAFF	TGCGCCAGCAGCTTGGTCGGTCGGGGACTCACTGAAGCTTTCTTT
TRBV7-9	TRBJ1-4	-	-	CASQYPPTNEKLFF	TGTGCCAGTCAGTACCCACCAACTAATGAAAAACTGTTTTTT
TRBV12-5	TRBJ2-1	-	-	CASGPPQFYNEQFF	TGTGCTAGTGGCCCTCCACAATTCTACAATGAGCAGTTCTTC
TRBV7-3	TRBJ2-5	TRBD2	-	CASSLTAGEETQYF	TGTGCCAGCAGCTTAACAGCGGGGGAAGAGACCCAGTACTTC
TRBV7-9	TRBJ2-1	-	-	CASSLYTSYEQFF	TGTGCCAGCAGCTTGTACACTAGTTATGAGCAGTTCTTC